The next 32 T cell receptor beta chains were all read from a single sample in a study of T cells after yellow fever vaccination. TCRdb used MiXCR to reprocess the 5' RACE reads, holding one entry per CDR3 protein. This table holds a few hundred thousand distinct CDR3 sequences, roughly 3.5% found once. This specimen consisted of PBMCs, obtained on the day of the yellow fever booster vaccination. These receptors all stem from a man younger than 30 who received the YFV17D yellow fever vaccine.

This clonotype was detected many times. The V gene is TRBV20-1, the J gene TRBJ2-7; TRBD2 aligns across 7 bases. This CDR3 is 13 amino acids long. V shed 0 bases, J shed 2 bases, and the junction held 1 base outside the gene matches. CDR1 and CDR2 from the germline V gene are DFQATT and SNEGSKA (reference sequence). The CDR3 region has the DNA TGCAGTGCTAGAGATGCGGGGGCCTACGAGCAGTACTTC. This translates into CSARDAGAYEQYF.

CDR3 coding DNA: TGCAGCGTCAAAGGGGCCGCCCGCCCCGCGAACACCGGGGAGCTGTTTTTT. Translated: CSVKGAARPANTGELFF. The chain couples TRBV29-1 to TRBJ2-2; tentative D call: TRBD1 (5 bases). The CDR3 is 17 amino acids. The V end lost 6 bases, the J end lost 0 bases, and 20 bases lay between the germline ends. CDR1 is SQVTM, CDR2 ANQGSEA, per germline.

The CDR3 is CASSPGQGGNTIYF. CDR3 bases: TGTGCCAGCAGCCCTGGACAGGGCGGAAACACCATATATTTT. J is TRBJ1-3 and V is TRBV7-2, with 8 nucleotides matching TRBD1. The J segment lost 4 bases and the V segment lost 5 bases, leaving 4 bases of the junction unmatched. CDR1 and CDR2 (germline): SGHTA, FQGNSA. The CDR3 runs to 14 residues.

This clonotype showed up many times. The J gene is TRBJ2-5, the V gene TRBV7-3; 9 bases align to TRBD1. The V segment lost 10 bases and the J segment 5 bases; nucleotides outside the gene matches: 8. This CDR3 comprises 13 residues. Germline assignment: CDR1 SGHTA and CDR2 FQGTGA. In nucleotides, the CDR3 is TGTGCCACAGGACAGGGGATAGGGGAGACCCAGTACTTC. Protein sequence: CATGQGIGETQYF. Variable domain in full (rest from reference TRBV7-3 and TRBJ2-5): GAGVSQTPSNKVTEKGKYVELRCDPISGHTALYWYRQSLGQGPEFLIYFQGTGAADDSGLPNDRFFAVRPEGSVSTLKIQRTERGDSAVYLCATGQGIGETQYFGPGTRLLVL.

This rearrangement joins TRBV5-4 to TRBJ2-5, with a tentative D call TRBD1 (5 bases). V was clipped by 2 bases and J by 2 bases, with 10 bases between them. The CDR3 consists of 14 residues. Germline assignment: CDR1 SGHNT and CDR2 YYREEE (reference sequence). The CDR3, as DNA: TGTGCCAGCAGCTTAATAGGGGCACAAGAGACCCAGTACTTC. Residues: CASSLIGAQETQYF. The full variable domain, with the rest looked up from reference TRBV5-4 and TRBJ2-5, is ETGVTQSPTHLIKTRGQQVTLRCSSQSGHNTVSWYQQALGQGPQFIFQYYREEENGRGNFPPRFSGLQFPNYSSELNVNALELDDSALYLCASSLIGAQETQYFGPGTRLLVL.

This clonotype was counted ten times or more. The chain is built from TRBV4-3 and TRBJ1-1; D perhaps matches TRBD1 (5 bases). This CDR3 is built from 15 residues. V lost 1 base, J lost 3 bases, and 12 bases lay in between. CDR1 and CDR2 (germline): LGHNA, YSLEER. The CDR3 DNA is TGCGCCAGCAGCCAAGTCTTCGGGGCCGACACTGAAGCTTTCTTT. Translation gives CASSQVFGADTEAFF.

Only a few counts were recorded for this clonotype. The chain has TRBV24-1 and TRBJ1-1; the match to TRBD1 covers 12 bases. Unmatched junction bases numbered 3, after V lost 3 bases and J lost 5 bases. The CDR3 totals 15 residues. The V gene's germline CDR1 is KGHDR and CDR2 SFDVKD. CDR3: CATSDPGQGATEAFF. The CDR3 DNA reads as TGTGCCACCAGTGATCCGGGACAGGGGGCGACTGAAGCTTTCTTT.

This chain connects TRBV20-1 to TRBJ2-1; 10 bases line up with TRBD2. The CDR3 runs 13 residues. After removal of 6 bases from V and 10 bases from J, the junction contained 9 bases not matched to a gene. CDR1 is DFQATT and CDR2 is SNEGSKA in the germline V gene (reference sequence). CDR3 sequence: CSALGLATSEQFF. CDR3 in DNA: TGCAGTGCCCTGGGACTAGCGACCTCCGAGCAGTTCTTC.

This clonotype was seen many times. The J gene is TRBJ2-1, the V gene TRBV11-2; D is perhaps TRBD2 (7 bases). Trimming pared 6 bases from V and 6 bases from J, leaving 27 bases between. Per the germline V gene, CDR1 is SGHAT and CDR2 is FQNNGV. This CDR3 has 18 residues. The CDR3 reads CASRRVRGPFLFSNEQFF. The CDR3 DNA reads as TGTGCCAGCAGACGAGTGCGGGGGCCCTTCCTTTTCTCCAATGAGCAGTTCTTC.

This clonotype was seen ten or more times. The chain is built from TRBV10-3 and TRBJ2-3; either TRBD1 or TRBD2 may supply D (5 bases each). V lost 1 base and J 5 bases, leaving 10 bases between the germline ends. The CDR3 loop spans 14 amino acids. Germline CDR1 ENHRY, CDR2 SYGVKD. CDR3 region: CAISELEGRDTQYF. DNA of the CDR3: TGTGCCATCAGTGAGTTAGAGGGGCGAGATACGCAGTATTTT.

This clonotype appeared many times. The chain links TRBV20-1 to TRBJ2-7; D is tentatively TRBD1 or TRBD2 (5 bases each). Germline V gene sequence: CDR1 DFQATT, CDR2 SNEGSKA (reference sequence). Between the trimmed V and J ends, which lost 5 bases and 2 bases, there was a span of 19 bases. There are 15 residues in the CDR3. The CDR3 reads CSAGIPTGPAYEQYF. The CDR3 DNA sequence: TGCAGTGCTGGAATCCCGACGGGACCCGCCTACGAGCAGTACTTC.

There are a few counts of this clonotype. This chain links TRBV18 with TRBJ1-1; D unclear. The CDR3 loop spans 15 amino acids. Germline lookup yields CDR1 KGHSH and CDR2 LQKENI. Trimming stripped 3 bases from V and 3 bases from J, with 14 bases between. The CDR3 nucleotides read TGTGCCAGCTCACCCCCGGGGTCAAGACACACTGAAGCTTTCTTT. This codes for CASSPPGSRHTEAFF.

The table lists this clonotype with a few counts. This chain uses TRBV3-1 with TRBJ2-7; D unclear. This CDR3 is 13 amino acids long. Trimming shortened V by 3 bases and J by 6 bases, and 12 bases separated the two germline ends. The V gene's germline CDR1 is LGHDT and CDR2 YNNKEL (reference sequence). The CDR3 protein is CASSQMGFGEQYF. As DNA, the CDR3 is TGTGCCAGCAGCCAGATGGGATTCGGCGAGCAGTACTTC.

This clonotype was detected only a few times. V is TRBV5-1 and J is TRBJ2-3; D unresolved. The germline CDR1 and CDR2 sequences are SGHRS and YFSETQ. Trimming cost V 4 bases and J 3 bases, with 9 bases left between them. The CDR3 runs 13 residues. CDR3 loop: CASSPSRTDTQYF. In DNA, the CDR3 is TGCGCCAGCAGCCCAAGTCGGACAGATACGCAGTATTTT.

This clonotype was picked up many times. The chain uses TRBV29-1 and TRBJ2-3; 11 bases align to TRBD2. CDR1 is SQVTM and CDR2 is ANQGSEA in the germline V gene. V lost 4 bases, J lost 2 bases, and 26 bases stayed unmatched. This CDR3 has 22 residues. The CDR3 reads CSVVPSIFVAGGSKTYTDTQYF. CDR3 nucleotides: TGCAGCGTTGTCCCTTCCATTTTCGTAGCGGGGGGGTCCAAGACTTACACAGATACGCAGTATTTT.

In DNA form, the CDR3 reads TGTGCCAGCAGCTTGGCACCTTTGCGGGGGCCGAGGGGTGAGCAGTTCTTC. It is translated as CASSLAPLRGPRGEQFF. This chain links TRBV5-4 with TRBJ2-1; TRBD2 might be the D (7 bases). The germline V gene has CDR1 SGHNT and CDR2 YYREEE (reference sequence). V was cut by 0 bases and J by 9 bases, with 22 bases left in between. This CDR3 contains 17 residues.

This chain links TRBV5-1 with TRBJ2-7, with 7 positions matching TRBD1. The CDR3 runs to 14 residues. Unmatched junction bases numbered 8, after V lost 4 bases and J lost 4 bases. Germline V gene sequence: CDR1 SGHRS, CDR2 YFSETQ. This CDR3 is CASSSRDSGYEQYF. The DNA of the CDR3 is TGCGCCAGCAGCAGCCGGGACAGCGGTTACGAGCAGTACTTC.

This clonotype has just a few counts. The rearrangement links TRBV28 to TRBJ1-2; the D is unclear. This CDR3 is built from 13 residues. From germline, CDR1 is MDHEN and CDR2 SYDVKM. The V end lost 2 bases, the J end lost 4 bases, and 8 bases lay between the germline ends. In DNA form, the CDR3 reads TGTGCCAGCAGTTTACAAAGGGTCTATGGCTACACCTTC. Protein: CASSLQRVYGYTF.

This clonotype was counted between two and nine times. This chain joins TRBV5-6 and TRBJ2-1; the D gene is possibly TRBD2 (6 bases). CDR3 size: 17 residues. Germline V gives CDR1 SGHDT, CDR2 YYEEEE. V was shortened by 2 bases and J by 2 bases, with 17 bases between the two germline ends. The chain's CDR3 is CASSLRNFGGPYNEQFF. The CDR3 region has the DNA TGTGCCAGCAGCTTACGGAACTTCGGGGGACCCTACAATGAGCAGTTCTTC.

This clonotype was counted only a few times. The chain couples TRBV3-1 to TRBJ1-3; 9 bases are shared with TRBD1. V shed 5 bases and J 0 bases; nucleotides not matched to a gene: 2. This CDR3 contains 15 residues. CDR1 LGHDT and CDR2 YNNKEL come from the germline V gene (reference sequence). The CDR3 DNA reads TGTGCCAGCAGCTACAGGGGGCTCTCTGGAAACACCATATATTTT. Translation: CASSYRGLSGNTIYF.

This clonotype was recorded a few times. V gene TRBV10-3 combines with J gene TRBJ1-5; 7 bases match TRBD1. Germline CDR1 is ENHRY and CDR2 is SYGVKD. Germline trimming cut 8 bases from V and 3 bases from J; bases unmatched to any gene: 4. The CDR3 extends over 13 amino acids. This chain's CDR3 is CAISGQLNQPQHF. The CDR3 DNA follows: TGTGCCATCTCGGGACAGCTCAATCAGCCCCAGCATTTT.

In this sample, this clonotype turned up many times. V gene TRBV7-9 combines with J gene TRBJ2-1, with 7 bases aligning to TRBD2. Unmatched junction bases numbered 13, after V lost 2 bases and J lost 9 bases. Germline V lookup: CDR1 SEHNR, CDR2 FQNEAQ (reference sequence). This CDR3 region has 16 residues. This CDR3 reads CASSLPARLAGSEQFF. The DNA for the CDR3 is TGTGCCAGCAGCTTACCTGCGCGACTAGCCGGTAGTGAGCAGTTCTTC.

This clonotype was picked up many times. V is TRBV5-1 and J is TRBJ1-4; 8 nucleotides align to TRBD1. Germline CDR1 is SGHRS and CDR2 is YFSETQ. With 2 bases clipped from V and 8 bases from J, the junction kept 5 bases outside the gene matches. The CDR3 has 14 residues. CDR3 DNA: TGCGCCAGCAGCTTCTCAGGGGGCGAGGAAAAACTGTTTTTT. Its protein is CASSFSGGEEKLFF.

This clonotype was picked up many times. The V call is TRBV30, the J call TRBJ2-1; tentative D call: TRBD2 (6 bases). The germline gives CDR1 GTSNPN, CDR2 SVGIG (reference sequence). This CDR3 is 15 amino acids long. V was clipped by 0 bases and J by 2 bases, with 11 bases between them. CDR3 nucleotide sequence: TGTGCCTGGAGTGTAGATAGCGGACCCTACAATGAGCAGTTCTTC. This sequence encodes CAWSVDSGPYNEQFF. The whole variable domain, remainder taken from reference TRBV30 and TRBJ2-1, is SQTIHQWPATLVQPVGSPLSLECTVEGTSNPNLYWYRQAAGRGLQLLFYSVGIGQISSEVPQNLSASRPQDRQFILSSKKLLLSDSGFYLCAWSVDSGPYNEQFFGPGTRLTVL.

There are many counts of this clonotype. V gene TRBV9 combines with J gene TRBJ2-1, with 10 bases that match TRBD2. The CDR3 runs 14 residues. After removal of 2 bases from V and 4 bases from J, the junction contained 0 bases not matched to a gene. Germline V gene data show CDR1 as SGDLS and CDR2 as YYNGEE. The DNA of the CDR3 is TGTGCCAGCAGCGTTAGCGGGGGGTACAATGAGCAGTTCTTC. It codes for CASSVSGGYNEQFF.

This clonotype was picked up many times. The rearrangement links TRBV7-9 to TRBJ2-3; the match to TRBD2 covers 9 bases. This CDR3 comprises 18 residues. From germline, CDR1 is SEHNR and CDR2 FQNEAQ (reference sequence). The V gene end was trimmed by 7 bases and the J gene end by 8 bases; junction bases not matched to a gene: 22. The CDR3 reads CASTPIPGYGGGAGTQYF. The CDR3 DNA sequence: TGTGCCAGCACCCCTATCCCCGGCTATGGCGGGGGGGCTGGTACGCAGTATTTT.

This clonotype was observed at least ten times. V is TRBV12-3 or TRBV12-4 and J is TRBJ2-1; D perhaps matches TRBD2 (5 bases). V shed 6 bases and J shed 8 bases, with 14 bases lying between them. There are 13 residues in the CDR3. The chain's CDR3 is CASRRGSRDEQFF. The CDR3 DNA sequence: TGTGCCAGCAGACGGGGATCCCGGGATGAGCAGTTCTTC.

As DNA, the CDR3 is TGCGCCAGCAGCAGCCGTCCTCCGGGACTAGCGGGGGGCCTCACAGATACGCAGTATTTT. This sequence encodes CASSSRPPGLAGGLTDTQYF. The V and J genes are TRBV5-1 and TRBJ2-3; 15 bases are a match to TRBD2. V lost 4 bases and J lost 2; bases outside the gene matches: 14. The CDR3 contains 20 residues. Germline V gives CDR1 SGHRS, CDR2 YFSETQ.

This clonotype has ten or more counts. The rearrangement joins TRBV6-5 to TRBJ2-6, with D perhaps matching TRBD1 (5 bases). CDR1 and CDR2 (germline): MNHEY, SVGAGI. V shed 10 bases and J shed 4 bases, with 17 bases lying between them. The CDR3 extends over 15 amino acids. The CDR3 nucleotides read TGTGCCATTGGCCAGGGATATACCGGGGCCAACGTCCTGACTTTC. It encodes CAIGQGYTGANVLTF.

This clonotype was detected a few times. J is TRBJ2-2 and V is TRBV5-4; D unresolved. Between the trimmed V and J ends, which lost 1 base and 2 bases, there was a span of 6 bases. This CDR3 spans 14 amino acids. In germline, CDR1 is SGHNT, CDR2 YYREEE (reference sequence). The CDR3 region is CASSLNLNTGELFF. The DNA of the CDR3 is TGTGCCAGCAGCTTGAATCTTAACACCGGGGAGCTGTTTTTT.

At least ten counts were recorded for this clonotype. Here the CDR3 reads CASSRTSGAYEQFF. The CDR3 coding sequence is TGTGCCAGCAGCCGGACTAGCGGGGCCTATGAGCAGTTCTTC. This chain uses TRBV7-2 with TRBJ2-1, with TRBD2 identical over 12 bases. The germline CDR1 and CDR2 sequences are SGHTA and FQGNSA. The V and J ends lost 5 bases and 8 bases, in that order; junction bases with no gene match: 4. This CDR3 is 14 amino acids long.

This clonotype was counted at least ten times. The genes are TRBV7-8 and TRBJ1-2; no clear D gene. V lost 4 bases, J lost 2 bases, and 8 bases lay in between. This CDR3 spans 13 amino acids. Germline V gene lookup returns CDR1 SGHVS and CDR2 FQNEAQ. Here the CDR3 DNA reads TGTGCCAGCAGCTACACAACCAACTATGGCTACACCTTC. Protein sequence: CASSYTTNYGYTF.